This T cell receptor beta chain was recovered during a study of cytomegalovirus exposure and HLA in healthy donors. Across the study: A previous analysis identified more than 100 million unique TCR beta sequences derived from 180 million or so T cells.

Overall study results and limits: Across donors, presence/absence analyses took sequencing depth to be roughly uniform. Later analysis associated a missense DCLRE1C variant with TCR beta V- and J-gene trimming.

In the PCR, 60 Vbeta and 13 Jbeta primers were used. TCRdb's copy holds only in-frame clones and misses some; the assay was immunoSEQ multiplex PCR. The data hold under 200,000 clones, with roughly 76% observed a single time. Trimming pared 7 bases from V and 0 bases from J, leaving 13 bases between. The CDR3 is 14 amino acids. Per germline, CDR1 SGHAT and CDR2 FQNNGV. Note on this clone: Its antigen remains unknown.

Material for sequencing was PBMCs. The TCR comes from a woman aged 45-65 years in good health and CMV-seronegative. This chain links TRBV11-2 with TRBJ2-7, with TRBD2 as a possible D gene (6 bases). This CDR3 reads CASTHETSSYEQYF. CDR3 coding DNA: TGTGCCAGCACCCATGAGACTAGCTCCTACGAGCAGTACTTC.